This T cell receptor (beta chain) was recovered during a study of T cells after posttransplantation cyclophosphamide. Cyclophosphamide on days +3 and +4 followed busulfan-fludarabine conditioning and a marrow graft. Notes on the study in general: Later blood repertoires were often dominated by clones from the donor CD8+ memory compartment. Recipient CMV seropositivity and CMV reactivation strongly tracked TRB clonality. Blood and skin or GI T cell repertoires showed limited TRB overlap.

TCRdb's table, derived via immunoSEQ multiplex PCR, lists solely in-frame clones and lacks some. The sample has around 13,000 clones, none seen only once; the top ten hold more than 25%. The sample holds many counts of this clone. The target antigen is unknown. The source was PBMCs, collected after allogeneic stem cell transplant with posttransplant cyclophosphamide. The TCR was taken from a female patient in her 40s who received an allogeneic stem cell transplant from an unrelated donor, was CMV-positive, and had acute GVHD only. The T cells may come from the graft donor.

CDR3 in DNA: TGTGCCAGCAGCTTGGCCGAGAGGGAGGCTGGAAACACCATATATTTT. Its translation: CASSLAEREAGNTIYF. The V call is TRBV5-4, the J call TRBJ1-3; no definite D call. Germline CDR1 reads SGHNT; CDR2 reads YYREEE (reference sequence). The CDR3 has 16 residues. The V gene lost 0 bases and the J gene lost 2 bases, with 12 bases spanning the gap.